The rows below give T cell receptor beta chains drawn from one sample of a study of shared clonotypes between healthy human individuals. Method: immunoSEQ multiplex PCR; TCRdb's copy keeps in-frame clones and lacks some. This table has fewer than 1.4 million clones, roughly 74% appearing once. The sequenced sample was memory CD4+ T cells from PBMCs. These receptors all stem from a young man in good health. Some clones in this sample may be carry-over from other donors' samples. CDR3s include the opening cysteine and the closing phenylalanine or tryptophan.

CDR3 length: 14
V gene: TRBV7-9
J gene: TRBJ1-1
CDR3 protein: CASSSDRLNTEAFF

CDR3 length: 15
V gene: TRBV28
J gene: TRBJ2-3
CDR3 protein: CASSQPSRGQDTQYF

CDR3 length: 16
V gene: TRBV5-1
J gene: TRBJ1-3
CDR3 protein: CASSLDQSRSGNTIYF

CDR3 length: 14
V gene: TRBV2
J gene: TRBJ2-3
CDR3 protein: CASGASFGTDTQYF

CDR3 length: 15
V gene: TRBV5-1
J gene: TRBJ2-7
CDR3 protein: CASSLASGGPYEQYF

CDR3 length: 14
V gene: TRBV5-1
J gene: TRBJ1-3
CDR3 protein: CASSLQGPGNTIYF

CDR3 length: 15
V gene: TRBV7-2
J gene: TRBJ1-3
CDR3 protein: CASSLVWGPGNTIYF

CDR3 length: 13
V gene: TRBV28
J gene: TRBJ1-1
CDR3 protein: CASTKWGGSEAFF

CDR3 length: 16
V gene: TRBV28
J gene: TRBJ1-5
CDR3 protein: CASRTGGARSNQPQHF

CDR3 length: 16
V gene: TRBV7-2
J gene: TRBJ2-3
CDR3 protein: CASSLGGSTSTDTQYF

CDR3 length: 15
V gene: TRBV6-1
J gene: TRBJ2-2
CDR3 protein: CASRAVGEVTGELFF

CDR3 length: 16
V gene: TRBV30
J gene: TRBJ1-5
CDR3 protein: CAWRQTGRGTGQPQHF

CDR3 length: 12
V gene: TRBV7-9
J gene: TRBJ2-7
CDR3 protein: CASSFGEYEQYF

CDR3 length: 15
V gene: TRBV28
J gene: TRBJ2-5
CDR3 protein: CASSSITSGEETQYF

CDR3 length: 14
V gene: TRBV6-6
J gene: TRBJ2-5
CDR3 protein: CASRRTSGIETQYF

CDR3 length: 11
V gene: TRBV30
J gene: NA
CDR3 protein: CAWDRDHEQYF

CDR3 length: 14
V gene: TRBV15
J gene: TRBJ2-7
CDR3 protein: CATSRDLSDYEQYF

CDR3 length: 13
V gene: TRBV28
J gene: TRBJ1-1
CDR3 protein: CASSRTMNTEAFF

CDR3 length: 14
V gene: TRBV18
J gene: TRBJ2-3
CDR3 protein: CASSPNLGTDTQYF

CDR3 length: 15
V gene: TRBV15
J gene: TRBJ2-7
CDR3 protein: CATSRVTASSYEQYF

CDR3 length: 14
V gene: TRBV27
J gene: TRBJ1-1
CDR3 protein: CASSFGRQSTEAFF

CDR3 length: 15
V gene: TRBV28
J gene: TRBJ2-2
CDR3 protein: CASTRLAGDTGELFF

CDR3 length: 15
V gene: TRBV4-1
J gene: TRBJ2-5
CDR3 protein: CASSWGSPNQETQYF

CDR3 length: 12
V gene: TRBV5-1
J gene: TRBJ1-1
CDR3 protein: CASSFSNTEAFF

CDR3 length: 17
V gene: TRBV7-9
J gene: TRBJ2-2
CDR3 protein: CASSPRPRGVNTGELFF

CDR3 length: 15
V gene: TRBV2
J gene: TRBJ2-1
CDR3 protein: CASSDERANYNEQFF

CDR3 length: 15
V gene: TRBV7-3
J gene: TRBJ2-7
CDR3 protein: CASSLSSTGAYEQYF

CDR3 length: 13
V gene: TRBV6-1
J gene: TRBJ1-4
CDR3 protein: CASSRDINEKLFF

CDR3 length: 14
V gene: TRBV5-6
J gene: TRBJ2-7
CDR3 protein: CASRTSGGHYEQYF

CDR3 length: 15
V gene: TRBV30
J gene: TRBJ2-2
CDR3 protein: CAWRMSGRSTGELFF

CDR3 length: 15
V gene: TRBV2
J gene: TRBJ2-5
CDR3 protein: CASSPMGLWRETQYF

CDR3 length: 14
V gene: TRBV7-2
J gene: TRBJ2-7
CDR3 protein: CASNLLGQGYEQYF

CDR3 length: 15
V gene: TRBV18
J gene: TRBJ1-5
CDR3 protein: CASSPQGQTNQPQHF

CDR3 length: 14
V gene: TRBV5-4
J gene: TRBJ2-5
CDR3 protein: CASSSPGGGETQYF

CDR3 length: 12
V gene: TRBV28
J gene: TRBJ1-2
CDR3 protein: CASSSRDYGYTF

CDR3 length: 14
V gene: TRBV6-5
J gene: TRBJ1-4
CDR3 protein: CASSRTPTNEKLFF

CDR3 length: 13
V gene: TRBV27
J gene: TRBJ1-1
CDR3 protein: CASSWGPNTEAFF

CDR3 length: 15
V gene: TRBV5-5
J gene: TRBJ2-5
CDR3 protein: CASSPWGGGGETQYF

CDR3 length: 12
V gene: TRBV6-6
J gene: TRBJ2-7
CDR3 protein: CASSRTFYEQYF

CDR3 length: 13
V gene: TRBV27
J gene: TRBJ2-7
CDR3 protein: CASSLSGPPEQYF

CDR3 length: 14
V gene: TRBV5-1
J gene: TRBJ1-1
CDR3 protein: CASSISNWNTEAFF

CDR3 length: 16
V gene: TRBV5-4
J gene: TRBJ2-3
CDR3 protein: CASSPPGSTSTDTQYF

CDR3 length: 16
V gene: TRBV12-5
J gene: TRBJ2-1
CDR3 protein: CASGLTEPLKYNEQFF

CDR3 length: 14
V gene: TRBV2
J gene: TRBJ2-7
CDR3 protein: CASSVGTASYEQYF

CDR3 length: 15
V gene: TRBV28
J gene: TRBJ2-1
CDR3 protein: CASSFGGLPYNEQFF

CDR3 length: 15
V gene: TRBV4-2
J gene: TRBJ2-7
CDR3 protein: CASSRRVGQGYEQYF

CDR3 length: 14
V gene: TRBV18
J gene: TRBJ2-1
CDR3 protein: CASSPDSSYAEQFF

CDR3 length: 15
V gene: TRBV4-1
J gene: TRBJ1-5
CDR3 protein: CASSQVVYSNQPQHF

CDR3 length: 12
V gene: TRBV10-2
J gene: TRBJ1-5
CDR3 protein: CASSEFFQPQHF

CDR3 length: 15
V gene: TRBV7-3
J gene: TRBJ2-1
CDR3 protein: CASSLTGQGDNEQFF

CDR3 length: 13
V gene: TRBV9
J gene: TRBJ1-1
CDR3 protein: CASSVLTNTEAFF

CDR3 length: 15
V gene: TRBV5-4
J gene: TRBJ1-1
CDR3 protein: CASRVGVAVNTEAFF

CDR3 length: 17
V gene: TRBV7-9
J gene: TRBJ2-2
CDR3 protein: CASSPPSGQANTGELFF

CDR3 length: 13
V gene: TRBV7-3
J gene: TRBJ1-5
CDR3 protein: CASSPVSNQPQHF

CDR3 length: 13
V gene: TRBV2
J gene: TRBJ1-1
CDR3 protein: CASSVSGRTEAFF

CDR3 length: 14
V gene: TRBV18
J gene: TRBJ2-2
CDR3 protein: CASSPPGNTGELFF

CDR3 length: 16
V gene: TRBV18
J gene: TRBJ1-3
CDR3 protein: CASSPSEGVSGNTIYF

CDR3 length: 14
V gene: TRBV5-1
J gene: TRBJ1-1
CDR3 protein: CASSLEGGVTEAFF